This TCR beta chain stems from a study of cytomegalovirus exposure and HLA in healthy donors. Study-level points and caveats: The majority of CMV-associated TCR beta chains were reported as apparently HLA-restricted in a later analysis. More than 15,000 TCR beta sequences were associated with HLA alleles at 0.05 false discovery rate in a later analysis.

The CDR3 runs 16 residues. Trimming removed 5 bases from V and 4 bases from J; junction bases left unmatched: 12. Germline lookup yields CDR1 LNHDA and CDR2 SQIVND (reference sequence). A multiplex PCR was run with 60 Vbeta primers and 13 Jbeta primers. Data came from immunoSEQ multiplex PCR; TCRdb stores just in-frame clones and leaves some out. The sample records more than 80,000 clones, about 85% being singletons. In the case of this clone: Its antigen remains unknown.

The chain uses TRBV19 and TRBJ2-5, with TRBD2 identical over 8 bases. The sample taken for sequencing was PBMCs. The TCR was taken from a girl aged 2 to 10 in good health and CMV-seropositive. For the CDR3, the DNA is TGTGCCAGTAGTCCCCTACTAGCGGCAAATACAGAGACCCAGTACTTC. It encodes CASSPLLAANTETQYF.